The TCR beta chain described here comes from a study of blood T cells in healthy people across ages. Per the germline V gene, CDR1 is DFQATT and CDR2 is SNEGSKA (reference sequence). CDR3 length: 18 residues. The V segment lost 3 bases and the J segment 2 bases; nucleotides outside the gene matches: 16. This clonotype showed up just a few times. Using a J-beta primer mix together with a sample-barcoded 5' primer, a second PCR was run for about 6 to 11 cycles. Each CDR3 protein is one row after TCRdb ran MiXCR on the 5' RACE reads. The data contain approximately 800,000 distinct CDR3 sequences, roughly 53% of them singletons.

The TCR was taken from a man older than 75 in good health. V and J are TRBV20-1 and TRBJ2-7; 10 bases agree with TRBD1. The sequenced sample was blood. The CDR3 nucleotides are TGCAGTGCTAGGGCATCCGGGGACAGGGGTTGGTTCGCCTACGAGCAGTACTTC. Encoded protein: CSARASGDRGWFAYEQYF.